These 22 T cell receptor beta chains share one sample of origin, sequenced in a study of T cells in Graves' hyperthyroidism and ophthalmopathy. Amplification targeted TCR beta CDR3 regions from RNA transcripts. The study used the HTBI primer set for a first-round RT-PCR of the TCR CDR3. TCRdb passed the multiplex PCR reads through MiXCR, listing each CDR3 protein once. The table lists hundreds of thousands of distinct CDR3 sequences, 15% to 20% of them singletons. The source material was blood. These receptors were taken from a woman in her 30s with Graves' hyperthyroidism.

This clonotype has only a few counts. V is TRBV4-1 and J is TRBJ2-1; TRBD2 aligns across 11 bases. Germline assignment: CDR1 MGHRA and CDR2 YSYEKL. The CDR3 extends over 18 amino acids. The V gene end was trimmed by 3 bases and the J gene end by 4 bases; junction bases not matched to a gene: 11. The CDR3 sequence: CASSHGIVAGGGYNEQFF. DNA for the CDR3: TGCGCCAGCAGCCACGGGATCGTAGCGGGAGGGGGATACAATGAGCAGTTCTTC.

This clonotype was counted a few times. The gene calls are TRBV3-1 and TRBJ1-4; D uncertain. CDR3 length equals 15 residues. The germline gives CDR1 LGHDT, CDR2 YNNKEL (reference sequence). V gave up 1 base and J gave up 3 bases, with 9 bases separating them. CDR3 sequence: CASSQGEFANEKLFF. The CDR3 nucleotides read TGTGCCAGCAGCCAAGGGGAATTTGCTAATGAAAAACTGTTTTTT.

The chain combines TRBV24-1 with TRBJ1-2; a weak D match, TRBD1 (5 bases). The CDR3 contains 13 residues. Germline V gene lookup returns CDR1 KGHDR and CDR2 SFDVKD. Trimming took 1 base from V and 7 from J, leaving 9 bases between them. The CDR3 sequence is CATSDFARGGYTF. CDR3 nucleotides: TGTGCCACCAGTGATTTTGCAAGGGGTGGCTACACCTTC.

At least ten counts were recorded for this clonotype. The CDR3 reads CSARPLDNSYEQYF. The CDR3 DNA sequence: TGCAGTGCTAGACCACTGGACAACTCCTACGAGCAGTACTTC. The rearrangement links TRBV20-1 to TRBJ2-7; a possible D gene is TRBD1 (5 bases). Germline CDR1 and CDR2: DFQATT and SNEGSKA (reference sequence). This CDR3 is built from 14 residues. V lost 2 bases to trimming and J lost 0 bases, with 11 bases between them.

V usage is TRBV20-1 and J usage is TRBJ1-3, with D tentatively TRBD1 (5 bases). This CDR3 comprises 13 residues. Trimming removed 3 bases from V and 8 bases from J, with 14 bases in between. Per the germline V gene, CDR1 is DFQATT and CDR2 is SNEGSKA (reference sequence). CDR3 sequence reads: CSARSGDDDTIYF. In DNA, the CDR3 is TGCAGTGCTAGGTCCGGGGACGATGACACCATATATTTT.

This clonotype was detected many times. The V and J genes are TRBV30 and TRBJ1-2, with D hard to call. The ends were cut back, 5 bases at V and 8 bases at J, with 6 bases in the middle. The CDR3 is 9 residues long. Germline V lookup: CDR1 GTSNPN, CDR2 SVGIG (reference sequence). CDR3 amino acids: CAWPDGYTF. Here the CDR3 DNA reads TGTGCCTGGCCTGACGGCTACACCTTC. The full variable domain, completed using reference TRBV30 and TRBJ1-2, is SQTIHQWPATLVQPVGSPLSLECTVEGTSNPNLYWYRQAAGRGLQLLFYSVGIGQISSEVPQNLSASRPQDRQFILSSKKLLLSDSGFYLCAWPDGYTFGSGTRLTVV.

The CDR3 here is CASSPDRGRSEAFF. CDR3 bases: TGTGCCAGCAGTCCCGACAGGGGGCGGAGTGAAGCTTTCTTT. The chain is built from TRBV12-3 or TRBV12-4 and TRBJ1-1; the match to TRBD1 covers 10 bases. With 5 bases clipped from V and 7 bases from J, the junction kept 7 bases outside the gene matches. This CDR3 contains 14 residues.

Turning to this clonotype: An end of the junction differs from the germline gene, which may be a read error. The chain employs TRBV28 and TRBJ1-1; D unresolved. The germline V gene encodes CDR1 MDHEN and CDR2 SYDVKM. CDR3 length equals 14 residues. The CDR3 nucleotides read TGTGCCAGCAGTTTTTATACGGTGAACACTGAAGCTCTCTTT. It yields the protein CASSFYTVNTEALF.

Remarks on this clonotype: One end of the junction does not line up with germline, which may come from a read error. The chain joins TRBV13 to TRBJ1-2, with 7 bases lining up with TRBD1. This CDR3 is 16 amino acids long. CDR1 is PRHDT, CDR2 FYEKMQ, per germline (reference sequence). The CDR3 nucleotides read TGTGTCAGCAGCTTGGGGACAGTGCCAAAGATCTATGGCTACACCTTC. Translation: CVSSLGTVPKIYGYTF.

This clonotype was seen ten or more times. The chain joins TRBV30 to TRBJ2-7; D might be TRBD2 (7 bases). The CDR3 is made up of 13 amino acids. Trimming removed 1 base at V and 2 bases at J, with 9 bases between. The germline V gene has CDR1 GTSNPN and CDR2 SVGIG (reference sequence). The CDR3 sequence is CAWSAGGTYEQYF. In DNA form, the CDR3 reads TGTGCCTGGAGTGCGGGGGGCACCTACGAGCAGTACTTC.

This clonotype was detected many times. V gene TRBV28 combines with J gene TRBJ2-7; a possible D gene is TRBD2 (5 bases). CDR3 length: 15 amino acids. Trimming took 1 base from V and 4 from J, leaving 14 bases between them. Germline V gives CDR1 MDHEN, CDR2 SYDVKM. CDR3: CASSLFGLLRYEQYF. For the CDR3, the DNA is TGTGCCAGCAGTTTATTCGGACTCTTGAGGTACGAGCAGTACTTC.

This clonotype was recorded at least ten times. The chain employs TRBV11-2 and TRBJ2-5; TRBD2 matches at 14 bases. The CDR3 is made up of 13 amino acids. Germline CDR1 and CDR2: SGHAT and FQNNGV. J lost 11 bases, V lost 5 bases, and 4 bases had no gene match. This chain's CDR3 is CASSHGTSGGQYF. The CDR3 nucleotides are TGTGCCAGCAGCCATGGGACTAGCGGGGGTCAGTACTTC.

This clonotype appeared many times. This rearrangement joins TRBV10-3 to TRBJ2-1; TRBD1 matches 11 bases. CDR1 ENHRY and CDR2 SYGVKD come from the germline V gene. This CDR3 comprises 14 residues. Trimming removed 3 bases from V and 9 bases from J; junction bases left unmatched: 4. The CDR3 DNA follows: TGTGCCATCAGTGAAGGGGACAGGGGGATTGAGCAGTTCTTC. As protein: CAISEGDRGIEQFF.

The V and J genes are TRBV9 and TRBJ1-5; unclear D gene. The germline V gene encodes CDR1 SGDLS and CDR2 YYNGEE. The V and J ends lost 3 bases and 0 bases respectively, with 10 bases between them. CDR3 size: 15 residues. CDR3 residues: CASSESGSSNQPQHF. In DNA form, the CDR3 reads TGTGCCAGCAGCGAGTCGGGATCTAGCAATCAGCCCCAGCATTTT.

In its sample, this clonotype was seen a few times. The chain combines TRBV2 with TRBJ2-3, with 10 bases fitting TRBD2. Germline CDR1 and CDR2: SNHLY and FYNNEI. The CDR3 spans 13 residues. Trimming took 3 bases from V and 14 from J; bases not matched to a gene: 8. As DNA, the CDR3 is TGTGCCAGCAGTGAGTCGTCCCTAGCGGGAGTGTATTTT. Protein sequence: CASSESSLAGVYF.

This clonotype turned up a few times. The rearrangement joins TRBV5-8 to TRBJ1-4, with 7 nucleotides matching TRBD1. J gave up 2 bases and V 4 bases, and 5 bases lay outside the gene matches. CDR3 length: 15 amino acids. CDR1 and CDR2 from the germline V gene are SGHTS and YDEGEE. CDR3 amino acids: CASSPGTVTNEKLFF. CDR3 sequence (DNA): TGTGCCAGCAGCCCCGGGACAGTGACTAATGAAAAACTGTTTTTT.

This clonotype was detected many times. The chain recombines TRBV28 with TRBJ2-3; the D gene is possibly TRBD2 (6 bases). V lost 3 bases and J 2 bases, leaving 18 bases between the germline ends. The germline CDR1 and CDR2 sequences are MDHEN and SYDVKM. There are 17 residues in the CDR3. DNA for the CDR3: TGTGCCAGCAGTTTTATTAGGGCGGCGGGATCCACAGATACGCAGTATTTT. Translated, it gives CASSFIRAAGSTDTQYF.

This clonotype was recorded many times. The J gene is TRBJ2-1, the V gene TRBV20-1; 12 bases line up with TRBD2. The CDR3 covers 13 residues. CDR1 and CDR2 from the germline V gene are DFQATT and SNEGSKA (reference sequence). Trimming cost V 6 bases and J 7 bases; bases outside gene matches: 4. The CDR3 protein is CSALAGGRNEQFF. The DNA for the CDR3 is TGCAGTGCCCTAGCGGGAGGGAGGAATGAGCAGTTCTTC.

This clonotype was detected ten times or more. The chain couples TRBV7-9 to TRBJ2-1; unclear D gene. V lost 3 bases to trimming and J lost 10 bases, with 13 bases between them. From germline, CDR1 is SEHNR and CDR2 FQNEAQ (reference sequence). This CDR3 is 13 amino acids long. CDR3 loop: CASSFDHSREQFF. The CDR3 region has the DNA TGTGCCAGCAGCTTTGATCATAGTCGCGAGCAGTTCTTC.

The V call is TRBV14, the J call TRBJ2-1, with TRBD2 identical over 14 bases. Germline V CDR1 and CDR2: SGHDN, FVKESK. This CDR3 has 20 amino acids. The J segment lost 1 base and the V segment lost 1 base, leaving 9 bases of the junction unmatched. The CDR3 region is CASSQGVTSGRGRSYNEQFF. CDR3 sequence (DNA): TGTGCCAGCAGCCAAGGTGTGACTAGCGGGAGGGGCAGGTCCTACAATGAGCAGTTCTTC. The full variable domain, rest sourced from reference TRBV14 and TRBJ2-1, is EAGVTQFPSHSVIEKGQTVTLRCDPISGHDNLYWYRRVMGKEIKFLLHFVKESKQDESGMPNNRFLAERTGGTYSTLKVQPAELEDSGVYFCASSQGVTSGRGRSYNEQFFGPGTRLTVL.

This clonotype was counted ten times or more. V and J are TRBV29-1 and TRBJ2-7; TRBD2 is a possible D gene (7 bases). The V end lost 0 bases, the J end lost 3 bases, and 12 bases lay between the germline ends. The CDR3 extends over 14 amino acids. The germline CDR1 and CDR2 sequences are SQVTM and ANQGSEA. The CDR3 bases are TGCAGCGTTGAAGATGCGGGGGCGGGCTACGAGCAGTACTTC. It specifies CSVEDAGAGYEQYF.

This sequence joins TRBV5-1 and TRBJ2-1; weak D call: TRBD1 (6 bases). The CDR3 spans 17 residues. The ends were cut back, 4 bases at V and 2 bases at J, with 19 bases in the middle. The V gene's germline CDR1 is SGHRS and CDR2 YFSETQ. CDR3 in amino acids: CASSTQTQGRPYNEQFF. DNA for the CDR3: TGCGCCAGCAGCACACAAACGCAGGGGCGCCCCTACAATGAGCAGTTCTTC.